Described below is a single TCR beta chain sequence and its context. Its antigen is currently unknown. Assay used: immunoSEQ multiplex PCR; TCRdb lists only in-frame clones, some missing. The sample gives 96,000 or so clones, almost 90% of which show up once; approximately 30% is in the top ten. This specimen belongs to a study of T cell responses to AZD1222 COVID-19 vaccine. Across the study: Pooling was applied to second doses at about 4 or about 12 weeks.

Points from the study as a whole: Spike was spanned by vaccine-associated CD4 TCRs, which were dominant at 160-218 and 743-854. Baseline serology detected seropositivity in only a handful of AZD1222 recipients.

CDR1 and CDR2 (germline): LGHDT, YNNKEL (reference sequence). The CDR3 has 15 residues. Trimming cost V 4 bases and J 1 base; bases outside gene matches: 6. The material sequenced was peripheral blood, taken on day 0 of AZD1222 vaccination. The clonotype was recovered from an adult in good health. The chain has TRBV3-1 (or the pseudogene TRBV3-2) and TRBJ1-1; 7 positions agree with TRBD1. The CDR3 is CASSPTHRGNTEAFF. CDR3 in DNA: TGTGCCAGCAGCCCAACCCACAGGGGGAACACTGAAGCTTTCTTT.